A single T cell receptor (beta chain) is shown here with its context. The sample holds many counts of this clonotype. Its binding antigen is unknown. Sequence at one end of the junction differs from germline and may be a read error. Looking up the germline V gene (reference sequence) yields CDR1 LNHDA and CDR2 SQIVND. Taken from cysteine to phenylalanine, the CDR3 has 13 residues. Just CDR3 DNA is preserved here, 39 bases in frame from base 1. Stable Graves' hyperthyroidism was defined as the absence of progression to ophthalmopathy over 18 months of follow-up. Hyperthyroidism patients were newly diagnosed, with disease duration under 2 months, and aged 18 to 65 years. Any patient with an uncontrolled infection, another autoimmune disease, pregnancy or lactation was excluded. Diagnoses were based on clinical symptoms, serum thyroxine and TRAb, thyroid ultrasound and orbital computed tomography. PBMCs were isolated from about 10 ml of fresh peripheral blood by Ficoll-Paque density gradient centrifugation. Total RNA was extracted with Trizol reagent, and quality was checked on an Agilent 2100 Bioanalyzer.

This specimen comes from a study of T cells in Graves' hyperthyroidism and ophthalmopathy (dated 2019 in TCRdb). Study-wide context: Peripheral blood was sampled at the time of initial diagnosis, prior to any treatment. To identify distinguishing TCR V-J signatures, a discovery cohort of about 100 patients was used, comprising approximately 40 with Graves' ophthalmopathy and roughly 60 with stable Graves' hyperthyroidism. An independent validation cohort of some 18 hyperthyroidism patients and 17 patients who later progressed to ophthalmopathy tested prospective prediction of ophthalmopathy. The 100 or so discovery patients were randomly split 7:3 into training and test sets. In about 6 Graves' hyperthyroidism patients, the study also compared T-cell repertoires from thyroid tissue with T-cell repertoires from blood. Following sampling, methimazole starting at 30 mg daily was given to hyperthyroidism patients, and high-dose intravenous methylprednisolone was given to ophthalmopathy patients. The paper reports TCR Vbeta CDR3 sequencing of some 140 peripheral blood samples: approximately 41 ophthalmopathy, approximately 74 hyperthyroidism and around 17 progressor patients.

Paper-wide results and their limitations: In validation, progression to ophthalmopathy was predicted by the model with 70% to 71% sensitivity and around 75% specificity, a median of 6.5 months before onset. A model built on a 13 V-J signature distinguished ophthalmopathy from stable hyperthyroidism, reaching 87.88% sensitivity and about 81% specificity in cross-validation and 80%/75% in testing. Sample size was not statistically predetermined, and blinding of investigators to group allocation was not performed. Most expanded thyroid clonotypes (frequency above 0.001) were also detected in blood, a finding suggesting that blood repertoires may reflect thyroid immune responses.

The TCR beta CDR3 regions were amplified from RNA transcripts. For the first round of RT-PCR on the TCR CDR3, the HTBI primer set was used together with the Qiagen OneStep RT-PCR kit. A second multiplex PCR round built the libraries, followed by size selection and purification. Libraries were sequenced paired-end with 100 bp reads on an Illumina HiSeq2000. Per the authors' processing: SOAPnuke was used to process the raw data, with reads discarded if the reads contained adapters or uncalled bases, had a mean Phred below 15, or lacked an exact constant-primer or identifier match. High-quality paired reads were merged with COPE v1.2.5, and unique nucleotide sequences were defined as clonotypes. Clonotypes were aligned to IMGT TRBV, TRBD and TRBJ reference segments using MiTCR v1.1. Analysis was restricted to V-J combinations with a frequency above 0.0001, which covered roughly 99% of repertoires. A TCS score was defined as the ratio of F50 (clonal expansion) to E x V (chaos), with BLOSUM62-based TCRdist applied between CDR3 peptides within each V-J. Welch's t-statistics and random forest reduced 450 to 600 V-J features to under 15, which were used in a naive Bayes classifier (R e1071). The public reads were run again by TCRdb, first through fastp at Q25 and then through MiXCR, and only productive beta chains were kept. CDR3 protein duplicates are merged, each entry listing the most common genes and DNA. TCRdb assigned the V and J calls; the authors' analysis was not used. The sample includes 400,000 to 500,000 distinct CDR3 sequences, with over 13% observed a single time. In total, the top ten clones hold less than 20% of the sample.

Specimen: blood. The V gene is TRBV19 and the J gene is TRBJ2-2, with no reliable assignment of the D segment. The sequence came from a young woman with Graves' hyperthyroidism. The DNA sequence is TGTGCCAGCAGTATCGGGAACACCGGGGAGCTGTTTTTT. It translates as CASSIGNTGELFF.